The rows below give T cell receptor beta chains drawn from one sample of a study of blood T cell repertoires in COVID-19. Repertoires were generated with immunoSEQ multiplex PCR, while TCRdb's copy carries only in-frame clones and drops some. The sample has 250,000 to 350,000 clones; 90% are singletons. Sequencing used PBMCs or T cells enriched from blood (not recorded which). The receptors originated from a woman between 18 and 30 years old with acute COVID-19. CDR3s include the opening cysteine and the closing phenylalanine or tryptophan. D genes are given only for firm matches. The size entry is marked missing in some rows and otherwise reads once, few, many or a size class.

j_call v_call d_call clone_size cdr3_aa cdr3_nt
TRBJ2-3 TRBV18 NA once CASSPPTGDTQYF TGTGCCAGCTCACCACCTACCGGGGATACGCAGTATTTT
TRBJ1-2 TRBV12-3/TRBV12-4 NA NA CASSPTGYGYTF TGTGCCAGCAGTCCAACGGGCTATGGCTACACCTTC
TRBJ2-2 TRBV29-1 TRBD2 NA CSVGTSFVGTGELFF TGCAGCGTGGGGACTAGTTTCGTAGGGACCGGGGAGCTGTTTTTT
TRBJ1-1 TRBV27 TRBD1 NA CASSPTGGVNTEAFF TGTGCCAGCAGTCCGACAGGGGGCGTGAACACTGAAGCTTTCTTT
TRBJ1-2 TRBV6-5 NA NA CASTLPAGGLRGYTF TGTGCCAGCACCCTACCCGCGGGGGGCCTGCGGGGCTACACCTTC
TRBJ2-7 TRBV28 NA NA CASTSGGAPYEQYF TGTGCCAGCACCTCTGGAGGGGCCCCCTACGAGCAGTACTTC
TRBJ2-7 TRBV6-5 NA few CASSPQVTLSYEQYF TGTGCCAGCAGTCCACAGGTAACCCTCTCCTACGAGCAGTACTTC
TRBJ2-2 TRBV19 NA NA CASSIAPRGGNRVRLSRTGELFF TGTGCCAGTAGTATAGCACCCCGAGGGGGTAACAGGGTGCGGCTATCTCGTACCGGGGAGCTGTTTTTT
TRBJ1-5 TRBV18 TRBD1 NA CASSPGTGGNQPQHF TGTGCCAGCTCACCCGGGACAGGGGGGAATCAGCCCCAGCATTTT
TRBJ2-7 TRBV7-6 NA NA CASSLEPGYEQYF TGTGCCAGCAGCTTAGAGCCGGGATACGAGCAGTACTTC
TRBJ2-3 TRBV19 TRBD2 NA CATQTGTSISDTQYF TGTGCCACTCAAACCGGGACTAGTATATCAGATACGCAGTATTTT
TRBJ2-1 TRBV6-5 NA once CASRLLAVDEQFF TGTGCCAGCAGGTTACTAGCCGTGGATGAGCAGTTCTTC
TRBJ2-1 TRBV20-1 NA NA CSARREEVSFF TGCAGTGCTAGACGTGAAGAGGTCTCGTTCTTC
TRBJ1-3 TRBV9 NA NA CASSVNAPGNGNTIYF TGTGCCAGCAGCGTAAACGCTCCCGGGAACGGAAACACCATATATTTT
TRBJ1-1 TRBV27 TRBD1 NA CASSPRTGAVLMNTEAFF TGTGCCAGCAGTCCCCGGACAGGGGCGGTCCTCATGAACACTGAAGCTTTCTTT
TRBJ2-3 TRBV14 NA NA CASSGDFTDTQYF TGTGCCAGCAGCGGGGACTTCACAGATACGCAGTATTTT
TRBJ2-5 TRBV24-1 NA NA CATNPGGTQETQYF TGTGCCACCAATCCGGGGGGCACACAAGAGACCCAGTACTTC
TRBJ2-7 TRBV27 TRBD2 once CASSTLTSGLMVSLDEQYF TGTGCCAGCAGTACCCTGACTAGCGGCCTGATGGTATCCCTGGACGAGCAGTACTTC
TRBJ2-7 TRBV19 NA NA CASSRSGEQYF TGTGCCAGTAGTCGGAGTGGCGAGCAGTACTTC
TRBJ2-7 TRBV30 NA NA CAWMPDSSSYEQYF TGTGCCTGGATGCCGGACAGCAGCTCCTACGAGCAGTACTTC
TRBJ1-3 TRBV9 NA NA CASSVAGAGNTIYF TGTGCCAGCAGCGTAGCTGGAGCTGGAAACACCATATATTTT
TRBJ1-5 TRBV20-1 NA NA CSASWRDNQPQHF TGCAGTGCTAGTTGGCGGGACAATCAGCCCCAGCATTTT
TRBJ2-2 TRBV7-6 NA NA CASSSWADRTNTGELFF TGTGCCAGCAGCTCCTGGGCCGACCGTACGAACACCGGGGAGCTGTTTTTT
TRBJ1-1 TRBV2 TRBD1 NA CASRDRENVNTEAFF TGTGCCAGCAGGGACAGGGAAAACGTCAACACTGAAGCTTTCTTT
TRBJ1-2 TRBV28 NA NA CAARLSGRVFGYTF TGTGCCGCGAGGCTCTCGGGTAGAGTGTTTGGCTACACCTTC
TRBJ1-2 TRBV6-4 TRBD1 NA CASSDSTGVGYTF TGTGCCAGCAGTGACTCGACAGGGGTTGGCTACACCTTC
TRBJ1-2 TRBV19 NA many CASSIGGNMLGYTF TGTGCCAGTAGTATAGGCGGTAATATGTTGGGCTACACCTTC
TRBJ1-2 TRBV12-3/TRBV12-4 NA NA CASSIGGNDGYTF TGTGCCAGCAGCATAGGGGGTAACGATGGCTACACCTTC
TRBJ2-2 TRBV5-1 TRBD2 NA CASSSGTSRQAGELFF TGCGCCAGCAGTTCCGGGACTAGCAGGCAAGCCGGGGAGCTGTTTTTT
TRBJ1-5 TRBV3-1/TRBV3-2 TRBD1 NA CASSQDYRTGDSQHF TGTGCCAGCAGCCAAGATTATCGGACAGGGGATAGCCAGCATTTT
TRBJ2-2 TRBV9 TRBD1 few CASSEQGDGTGELFF TGTGCCAGCAGCGAACAGGGGGACGGTACCGGGGAGCTGTTTTTT
TRBJ1-1 TRBV28 NA NA CASTLDSHTEAFF TGTGCCAGCACCCTAGACAGTCACACTGAAGCTTTCTTT
TRBJ2-5 TRBV7-9 TRBD1 NA CASSPDMGQGKETQYF TGTGCCAGCAGCCCCGATATGGGACAGGGAAAAGAGACCCAGTACTTC
TRBJ2-5 TRBV15 TRBD2 NA CATSTRTSGRAETQYF TGTGCCACCAGCACCCGGACTAGCGGGAGGGCGGAGACCCAGTACTTC
TRBJ2-3 TRBV24-1 NA NA CATESGWTDTQYF TGTGCCACCGAAAGCGGGTGGACAGATACGCAGTATTTT
TRBJ2-1 TRBV21-1 NA NA CASSKGSAWGTDNEQFF TGTGCCAGCAGCAAAGGGTCGGCGTGGGGCACTGACAATGAGCAGTTCTTC
TRBJ1-5 TRBV24-1 NA NA CATSDGGGNQPQHF TGTGCCACCAGTGACGGCGGTGGCAATCAGCCCCAGCATTTT
TRBJ2-3 TRBV6-4 NA NA CASSDGRSGGPDTQYF TGTGCCAGCAGTGACGGGAGGTCGGGGGGCCCAGATACGCAGTATTTT
TRBJ1-4 TRBV27 TRBD1 NA CASSPGTGPTEKLFF TGTGCCAGCAGTCCCGGGACAGGGCCGACGGAAAAACTGTTTTTT
TRBJ2-5 TRBV2 TRBD2 NA CASSEGLAGVETQYF TGTGCCAGCAGTGAGGGACTAGCGGGAGTCGAGACCCAGTACTTC
TRBJ1-1 TRBV19 NA NA CASSIDRGTEAFF TGTGCCAGTAGTATAGACAGGGGCACTGAAGCTTTCTTT
TRBJ1-5 TRBV3-1/TRBV3-2 TRBD1 NA CASSLGQGGQPQHF TGTGCCAGCAGCCTAGGACAGGGTGGTCAGCCCCAGCATTTT
TRBJ1-1 TRBV6-5 NA NA CASSYRPGETTEAFF TGTGCCAGCAGTTACCGACCGGGGGAGACCACTGAAGCTTTCTTT
TRBJ1-2 TRBV28 NA NA CASRPATAQGGYTF TGTGCCAGCAGGCCAGCGACAGCACAGGGTGGCTACACCTTC